Presented here are 20 T cell receptor beta chains from one specimen sequenced in a study of blood T cell repertoires in COVID-19. Sequenced by immunoSEQ multiplex PCR; TCRdb stores in-frame clones only, minus some. The table lists about 40,000 clones, around four fifths of them singletons. Sequencing was performed on peripheral blood. The receptors were gathered from a man aged 45-60 years with active COVID-19.

This clone was found a few times. The chain recombines TRBV7-6 with TRBJ1-2; maybe TRBD1 (6 bases). The V end lost 5 bases, the J end lost 5 bases, and 21 bases lay between the germline ends. This CDR3 is built from 16 residues. Germline V gene lookup returns CDR1 SGHVS and CDR2 FNYEAQ. CDR3 bases: TGTGCCAGCAGCCCCCGGGGGGGGGCAGCGGGGTATGGCTACACCTTC. Translating gives CASSPRGGAAGYGYTF.

This chain links TRBV6-2 or TRBV6-3 with TRBJ2-7, with D uncertain. This CDR3 is 15 amino acids long. V was shortened by 4 bases and J by 0 bases, with 13 bases between the two germline ends. Germline V CDR1 and CDR2: MNHEY, SVGEGT. The DNA for the CDR3 is TGTGCCAGCAGTTCTCCACTCCGTTCCTCCTACGAGCAGTACTTC. Translating it yields CASSSPLRSSYEQYF.

This clone was seen only a few times. The rearrangement links TRBV19 to TRBJ2-3; D remains unclear. This CDR3 is built from 13 residues. The ends were cut back, 3 bases at V and 4 bases at J, with 8 bases in the middle. The germline V gene has CDR1 LNHDA and CDR2 SQIVND (reference sequence). The CDR3: CASSIFSADTQYF. In DNA form, the CDR3 reads TGTGCCAGTAGTATCTTTTCAGCAGATACGCAGTATTTT. The full variable domain, with the rest looked up from reference TRBV19 and TRBJ2-3, is DGGITQSPKYLFRKEGQNVTLSCEQNLNHDAMYWYRQDPGQGLRLIYYSQIVNDFQKGDIAEGYSVSREKKESFPLTVTSAQKNPTAFYLCASSIFSADTQYFGPGTRLTVL.

CDR3 protein: CASSYAGSSYNEQFF. The CDR3 DNA reads as TGTGCCAGCAGCTACGCGGGGAGCTCCTACAATGAGCAGTTCTTC. The chain couples TRBV7-9 to TRBJ2-1; a possible D gene is TRBD2 (6 bases). CDR3 size: 15 residues. Trimming removed 4 bases at V and 0 bases at J, with 10 bases between. Looked up from germline, CDR1 is SEHNR and CDR2 is FQNEAQ (reference sequence).

The chain uses TRBV7-9 and TRBJ2-7; the match to TRBD2 covers 12 bases. Germline V lookup: CDR1 SEHNR, CDR2 FQNEAQ (reference sequence). Trimming took 4 bases from V and 2 from J; bases not matched to a gene: 6. CDR3 length equals 16 residues. In DNA form, the CDR3 reads TGTGCCAGCAGCTACGGACTAGCGGGAACAACCTACGAGCAGTACTTC. Its translation: CASSYGLAGTTYEQYF. The variable domain in full, completed from reference TRBV7-9 and TRBJ2-7, reads DTGVSQNPRHKITKRGQNVTFRCDPISEHNRLYWYRQTLGQGPEFLTYFQNEAQLEKSRLLSDRFSAERPKGSFSTLEIQRTEQGDSAMYLCASSYGLAGTTYEQYFGPGTRLTVT.

The V gene is TRBV6-4, the J gene TRBJ1-2; D gene uncertain. V lost 5 bases to trimming and J lost 6 bases, with 19 bases between them. The length of the CDR3 is 15 residues. Germline V gene lookup returns CDR1 MRHNA and CDR2 SNTAGT. For the CDR3, the DNA is TGTGCCAGCAGTTCAGACTCGCGGGGAACCAATGGCTACACCTTC. Protein product: CASSSDSRGTNGYTF.

This chain connects TRBV5-6 to TRBJ2-5; 8 nucleotides line up with TRBD2. This CDR3 spans 15 amino acids. With V trimmed by 4 bases and J by 4 bases, 9 bases remained unmatched. Germline V lookup: CDR1 SGHDT, CDR2 YYEEEE. The CDR3 region has the DNA TGTGCCAGCAGCCCGTCAGGCGCGGGGGGAGAGACCCAGTACTTC. It translates to CASSPSGAGGETQYF.

Here the CDR3 DNA reads TGTGCCAGCAGCGCCGGGACAGGGCAATATAGCAATCAGCCCCAGCATTTT. Its translation: CASSAGTGQYSNQPQHF. The chain joins TRBV7-9 to TRBJ1-5, with 9 positions matching TRBD1. CDR3 length: 17 amino acids. The germline V gene encodes CDR1 SEHNR and CDR2 FQNEAQ (reference sequence). J gave up 0 bases and V 5 bases, and 8 bases lay outside the gene matches. Variable domain in full (rest from reference TRBV7-9 and TRBJ1-5): DTGVSQNPRHKITKRGQNVTFRCDPISEHNRLYWYRQTLGQGPEFLTYFQNEAQLEKSRLLSDRFSAERPKGSFSTLEIQRTEQGDSAMYLCASSAGTGQYSNQPQHFGDGTRLSIL.

CDR3 bases: TGTGCCAGCAAGTTGCGGGGGAACACCGGGGAGCTGTTTTTT. Translating it yields CASKLRGNTGELFF. This chain joins TRBV2 and TRBJ2-2; the D gene is possibly TRBD2 (6 bases). Trimming shortened V by 7 bases and J by 1 base, and 10 bases separated the two germline ends. Germline assignment: CDR1 SNHLY and CDR2 FYNNEI. The CDR3 loop spans 14 amino acids.

In its sample, this clone ranks as medium-sized. This chain joins TRBV7-6 and TRBJ1-6; D possibly corresponds to TRBD1 (5 bases). The germline gives CDR1 SGHVS, CDR2 FNYEAQ. The CDR3 covers 12 residues. V was trimmed by 5 bases and J by 12 bases, leaving 11 bases between them. The CDR3 nucleotides are TGTGCCAGCAGCCGCAATAGGGGACCCCTCCACTTT. The encoded protein is CASSRNRGPLHF.

The chain employs TRBV5-6 and TRBJ1-3, with D tentatively TRBD1 (6 bases). The CDR3 has 15 residues. Germline CDR1 reads SGHDT; CDR2 reads YYEEEE. V lost 1 base and J 4 bases, leaving 12 bases between the germline ends. The CDR3 region has the DNA TGTGCCAGCAGCTTGCCAGGGGTAGGCGGAAACACCATATATTTT. This sequence encodes CASSLPGVGGNTIYF.

The chain couples TRBV25-1 to TRBJ1-5, with TRBD1 as a possible D gene (5 bases). The CDR3 loop spans 14 amino acids. The ends were cut back, 5 bases at V and 4 bases at J, with 12 bases in the middle. Germline V gene lookup returns CDR1 MGHDK and CDR2 SYGVNS. The CDR3 is CASSKRGENQPQHF. Here the CDR3 DNA reads TGTGCCAGCAGTAAGCGGGGCGAGAATCAGCCCCAGCATTTT.

The J gene is TRBJ1-5, the V gene TRBV24-1, with TRBD1 identical over 10 bases. This CDR3 spans 14 amino acids. After removal of 4 bases from V and 7 bases from J, the junction contained 3 bases not matched to a gene. In germline, CDR1 is KGHDR, CDR2 SFDVKD. CDR3 nucleotide sequence: TGTGCCACCAGTGAAGGGACAGGGGAACAGCCCCAGCATTTT. It encodes CATSEGTGEQPQHF.

This chain's CDR3 is CASHPLQGYYEQYF. In nucleotides, the CDR3 is TGTGCCAGCCATCCCTTGCAGGGCTACTACGAGCAGTACTTC. The chain employs TRBV2 and TRBJ2-7, with D perhaps matching TRBD1 (5 bases). The V end lost 8 bases, the J end lost 3 bases, and 17 bases lay between the germline ends. The CDR3 consists of 14 residues. Germline V gives CDR1 SNHLY, CDR2 FYNNEI.

This sequence joins TRBV5-6 and TRBJ2-3, with 9 nucleotides matching TRBD2. The CDR3 sequence is 17 residues long. The germline CDR1 and CDR2 sequences are SGHDT and YYEEEE. The ends lost 2 bases at V and 2 bases at J; junction bases unmatched: 9. DNA of the CDR3: TGTGCCAGCAGCTTTGTAGCGGGGGAACCTCTCACAGATACGCAGTATTTT. Its protein product is CASSFVAGEPLTDTQYF. The full variable domain, with the rest looked up from reference TRBV5-6 and TRBJ2-3, is DAGVTQSPTHLIKTRGQQVTLRCSPKSGHDTVSWYQQALGQGPQFIFQYYEEEERQRGNFPDRFSGHQFPNYSSELNVNALLLGDSALYLCASSFVAGEPLTDTQYFGPGTRLTVL.

The chain couples TRBV19 to TRBJ1-6; no firm D call. Germline values: CDR1 LNHDA, CDR2 SQIVND (reference sequence). This CDR3 is 12 amino acids long. V lost 5 bases and J 11 bases, leaving 10 bases between the germline ends. Here the CDR3 reads CASSGLIAPLHF. DNA for the CDR3: TGTGCCAGTAGTGGGCTAATCGCACCCCTCCACTTT. Based on the CDR3 plus reference TRBV19 and TRBJ1-6, the full variable domain is DGGITQSPKYLFRKEGQNVTLSCEQNLNHDAMYWYRQDPGQGLRLIYYSQIVNDFQKGDIAEGYSVSREKKESFPLTVTSAQKNPTAFYLCASSGLIAPLHFGNGTRLTVT.

A few counts support this clone. This chain connects TRBV3-1 (or the pseudogene TRBV3-2) to TRBJ2-7, with D possibly TRBD1 on 6 matching bases. The V and J ends lost 6 bases and 0 bases respectively, with 18 bases between them. The CDR3 runs 16 residues. The germline gives CDR1 LGHDT, CDR2 YNNKEL (reference sequence). The CDR3 reads CASSQRATGTSYEQYF. CDR3 nucleotides: TGTGCCAGCAGTCAACGGGCGACAGGCACCTCCTACGAGCAGTACTTC.

This clone was observed a single time. The V gene is TRBV24-1, the J gene TRBJ2-6; no definite D call. This CDR3 comprises 15 residues. CDR1 and CDR2 (germline): KGHDR, SFDVKD. V was pared by 7 bases and J by 0 bases, with 9 bases between. The CDR3 bases are TGTGCCACCAGCCCCACTCGCTCTGGGGCCAACGTCCTGACTTTC. This sequence encodes CATSPTRSGANVLTF.

V and J are TRBV4-1 and TRBJ1-5, with D unclear. Germline CDR1 MGHRA, CDR2 YSYEKL. The CDR3 consists of 15 residues. Trimming left V 0 bases short and J 0 bases short, with 6 bases between. Here the CDR3 DNA reads TGCGCCAGCAGCCAAGAACAGCTTAGCAATCAGCCCCAGCATTTT. Translating gives CASSQEQLSNQPQHF.

This chain joins TRBV3-1 (or the pseudogene TRBV3-2) and TRBJ1-2, with TRBD1 matching 7 bases. V shed 1 base, J shed 11 bases, and the junction held 7 bases outside the gene matches. The CDR3 runs 13 residues. Germline V lookup: CDR1 LGHDT, CDR2 YNNKEL (reference sequence). CDR3 bases: TGTGCCAGCAGCCAAGGGAGACAGGGATCTTACACCTTC. Protein product: CASSQGRQGSYTF.